Below, 9 T cell receptor beta chains from the same sample are listed, as sequenced in a study of blood T cell repertoires in COVID-19. Sequenced by immunoSEQ multiplex PCR; TCRdb stores in-frame clones only, minus some. The sample has fewer than 65,000 clones, 82% seen once. Sequencing was carried out using peripheral blood. These TCRs come from a man in his sixties with acute or convalescent COVID-19.

V gene TRBV11-2 combines with J gene TRBJ2-1; 7 bases are shared with TRBD1. The CDR3 runs to 15 residues. Per the germline V gene, CDR1 is SGHAT and CDR2 is FQNNGV. With V trimmed by 4 bases and J by 4 bases, 7 bases remained unmatched. The CDR3 nucleotides are TGTGCCAGCAGCTGGGACAGCGATACGTACAATGAGCAGTTCTTC. It codes for CASSWDSDTYNEQFF.

This clone was observed once. The chain links TRBV19 to TRBJ2-6, with 9 positions matching TRBD1. Germline V lookup: CDR1 LNHDA, CDR2 SQIVND (reference sequence). V lost 4 bases to trimming and J lost 4 bases; unmatched junction nucleotides: 11. This CDR3 spans 18 amino acids. The CDR3 region is CASSNTGTGIFGANVLTF. CDR3 sequence (DNA): TGTGCCAGTAGTAATACCGGGACAGGGATCTTCGGGGCCAACGTCCTGACTTTC.

This chain connects TRBV18 to TRBJ1-2; 8 bases fit TRBD1. The CDR3 has 16 residues. Germline trimming cut 0 bases from V and 3 bases from J; bases unmatched to any gene: 6. Germline V gene data show CDR1 as KGHSH and CDR2 as LQKENI. The CDR3: CASSPPSSGGDYGYTF. DNA for the CDR3: TGTGCCAGCTCACCACCGTCCTCAGGGGGCGACTATGGCTACACCTTC.

V and J are TRBV6-5 and TRBJ1-2, with 12 bases matching TRBD1. Losses at the gene ends were 4 bases for V and 6 bases for J; bases not matched to a gene: 9. Germline V CDR1 and CDR2: MNHEY, SVGAGI. The CDR3 length is 16 residues. The CDR3 loop is CASSSPGTGGDDGYTF. The CDR3 DNA reads TGTGCCAGCAGTTCCCCCGGGACAGGGGGCGATGATGGCTACACCTTC.

The gene calls are TRBV5-1 and TRBJ1-4; weak D call: TRBD1 (5 bases). The V end lost 0 bases, the J end lost 8 bases, and 14 bases lay between the germline ends. The CDR3 totals 15 residues. From germline, CDR1 is SGHRS and CDR2 YFSETQ. CDR3: CASSLAGIGAEKLFF. For the CDR3, the DNA is TGCGCCAGCAGCTTGGCAGGGATTGGGGCAGAAAAACTGTTTTTT.

This chain uses TRBV10-3 with TRBJ2-2; 10 positions match TRBD1. CDR1 and CDR2 from the germline V gene are ENHRY and SYGVKD. The CDR3 spans 14 residues. V dropped 8 bases and J dropped 3; count of bases not matched to a gene: 3. For the CDR3, the DNA is TGTGCCATCGCCGGGACAGGGGACACCGGGGAGCTGTTTTTT. Protein: CAIAGTGDTGELFF.

CDR3 residues: CATFEGRGTEAFF. The CDR3 bases are TGTGCCACCTTCGAGGGCAGGGGGACTGAAGCTTTCTTT. V usage is TRBV12-3 or TRBV12-4 and J usage is TRBJ1-1; 7 bases line up with TRBD1. The trim removed 10 bases at V and 5 bases at J, leaving 10 bases unmatched. The CDR3 extends over 13 amino acids.

The chain links TRBV6-5 to TRBJ2-1; D may be TRBD1 (6 bases). CDR1 MNHEY and CDR2 SVGAGI come from the germline V gene. V was clipped by 6 bases and J by 1 base, with 7 bases between them. The CDR3 spans 13 residues. The CDR3 protein is CASSGQSYNEQFF. CDR3 bases: TGTGCCAGCAGCGGACAGTCCTACAATGAGCAGTTCTTC.

The rearrangement joins TRBV12-3 or TRBV12-4 to TRBJ2-7, with TRBD1 matching 7 bases. J was trimmed by 6 bases and V by 7 bases; bases with no gene match: 9. The CDR3 has 13 residues. The CDR3 is CASTRNRDSEQYF. The CDR3 nucleotides are TGTGCCAGCACCCGTAATAGGGACAGCGAGCAGTACTTC.